The sample holds one count of the clone carrying this T cell receptor beta chain. The CDR3 has 16 amino acids. Germline assignment: CDR1 LGHNA and CDR2 YSLEER. V trimming: 0 bases; J trimming: 5 bases; junction bases outside the gene matches: 9. Data came from immunoSEQ multiplex PCR; TCRdb stores just in-frame clones and leaves some out. The table records around 100,000 clones, roughly four fifths of them present only once. This entry belongs to a study of blood T cell repertoires in COVID-19. Study overall: Specimens from acute and convalescent COVID-19 originated in the United States, Italy and Spain. T cells, B-cell-depleted T cells, or PBMCs supplied cDNA or gDNA.

The V and J genes are TRBV4-3 and TRBJ2-5, with 7 positions matching TRBD2. The source material was peripheral blood. The receptor was derived from a human donor in a cohort sampled during active COVID-19. For the CDR3, the DNA is TGCGCCAGCAGCCAAGATCATGGGCTAGCGGTCGAGACCCAGTACTTC. This gives the protein CASSQDHGLAVETQYF.